This T cell receptor (beta chain) is from a study of beta chain features in type 1 diabetes. Findings and limits, study-wide: Shortening that was moderate but significant affected the TCRB CDR3s of Type 1 diabetes patients in all four CD4+ subsets. PCR, the amplification step, might favor shorter templates, equally in patients and controls. Resolution of whether HLA type affects TCRB rearrangement was not achieved here.

Since all of the isolated RNA was reverse transcribed, expressed TCRB transcripts were what got sequenced. This table comes from immunoSEQ multiplex PCR, and its TCRdb copy is limited to in-frame clones, with some not included. This sample carries a few hundred thousand clones, 14% of them seen once, and the ten largest clones take about 0.02%. On this clone: Antigen unknown.

Sequenced: naive CD4+ T cells from blood. The receptor was isolated from a man aged 25 to 40 with type 1 diabetes.

CDR3 residues: CASALGGNQPQHF. The CDR3 region has the DNA TGTGCTAGTGCCCTGGGGGGGAATCAGCCCCAGCATTTT. The J gene is TRBJ1-5, the V gene TRBV12-5, with TRBD1 as a possible D gene (5 bases). This CDR3 is built from 13 residues. V shed 7 bases and J shed 4 bases, with 11 bases lying between them. Per the germline V gene, CDR1 is LGHNT and CDR2 is FRNRAP.